The rows below give T cell receptor beta chains drawn from one sample of a study of response to subunit inactivated influenza vaccine. TCRdb passed the RT-PCR reads through MiXCR, listing each CDR3 protein once. The sample has 500,000 to 700,000 distinct CDR3 sequences; roughly 25% are singletons. These records were also assigned to another study, of T cells expressing NK-cell markers.

Specimen: CD4+ T cells sorted from PBMCs, collected about 13 days after vaccination. The source of these receptors is a man aged 50 or older who received an inactivated influenza vaccine. Each CDR3 is given with its conserved first and last residue. D genes are given only for firm matches. Size is omitted from some rows. Given values are once, few, many or a class for expanded clones.

CDR3: CASSLRAQGNEQFF
DNA: TGCGCCAGCAGCTTAAGAGCGCAGGGCAATGAGCAGTTCTTC
D: NA
V: TRBV5-1
size: NA
J: TRBJ2-1

CDR3: CASSRGTDALEQYF
DNA: TGTGCCAGCAGCAGGGGGACTGACGCTCTGGAGCAGTACTTC
D: NA
V: TRBV4-2
size: NA
J: TRBJ2-7

CDR3: CSARAGATWGEKLFF
DNA: TGCAGTGCTAGAGCCGGGGCCACCTGGGGAGAAAAACTGTTTTTT
D: NA
V: TRBV20-1
size: few
J: TRBJ1-4

CDR3: CASSLGQGYYEQYF
DNA: TGTGCCAGCAGCTTGGGACAGGGTTACTACGAGCAGTACTTC
D: TRBD1
V: TRBV5-4
size: NA
J: TRBJ2-7

CDR3: CSVAGSGQPQHF
DNA: TGCAGCGTTGCAGGGTCCGGGCAGCCCCAGCATTTT
D: NA
V: TRBV29-1
size: many
J: TRBJ1-5

CDR3: CASSQRIYGYTF
DNA: TGTGCCAGCAGCCAACGGATCTATGGCTACACCTTC
D: NA
V: TRBV11-2
size: NA
J: TRBJ1-2

CDR3: CASSPKRGDYNEQFF
DNA: TGTGCCAGCAGTCCCAAGCGGGGGGATTACAATGAGCAGTTCTTC
D: TRBD2
V: TRBV4-2
size: NA
J: TRBJ2-1

CDR3: CASSLALHNEQFF
DNA: TGCGCCAGCAGCTTGGCCTTACACAATGAGCAGTTCTTC
D: NA
V: TRBV5-1
size: few
J: TRBJ2-1

CDR3: CASKVRTGNYNEQFF
DNA: TGTGCCAGCAAGGTACGGACAGGGAACTACAATGAGCAGTTCTTC
D: TRBD1
V: TRBV2
size: NA
J: TRBJ2-1

CDR3: CASGRRGILSYEQYF
DNA: TGTGCCAGCGGTCGAAGAGGGATTCTATCCTACGAGCAGTACTTC
D: NA
V: TRBV6-2/TRBV6-3
size: few
J: TRBJ2-7

CDR3: CASRMEESYNSPLHF
DNA: TGTGCCAGCAGAATGGAGGAGTCCTATAATTCACCCCTCCACTTT
D: NA
V: TRBV6-1
size: NA
J: TRBJ1-6

CDR3: CASSLEGLATGELFF
DNA: TGTGCCAGCAGTTTGGAGGGACTAGCCACCGGGGAGCTGTTTTTT
D: TRBD2
V: TRBV27
size: few
J: TRBJ2-2

CDR3: CASSQPGLAGVSGELFF
DNA: TGTGCCAGCAGTCAACCGGGACTAGCGGGAGTTTCCGGGGAGCTGTTTTTT
D: TRBD2
V: TRBV6-1
size: NA
J: TRBJ2-2

CDR3: CASSEGRNVQETQYF
DNA: TGTGCCAGCAGCGAGGGACGGAACGTCCAAGAGACCCAGTACTTC
D: NA
V: TRBV2
size: NA
J: TRBJ2-5

CDR3: CASSFSGPLETQYF
DNA: TGCGCCAGCAGCTTTTCCGGGCCTTTGGAGACCCAGTACTTC
D: NA
V: TRBV5-1
size: NA
J: TRBJ2-5

CDR3: CAWNGENTGELFF
DNA: TGTGCCTGGAATGGGGAAAACACCGGGGAGCTGTTTTTT
D: NA
V: TRBV30
size: few
J: TRBJ2-2

CDR3: CASSLFAGGKDEQYF
DNA: TGTGCCAGCAGTTTATTTGCAGGGGGCAAGGACGAGCAGTACTTC
D: TRBD1
V: TRBV28
size: NA
J: TRBJ2-7

CDR3: CASSENRWEGRTDTQYF
DNA: TGTGCCAGCAGTGAGAATAGGTGGGAGGGCCGAACAGATACGCAGTATTTT
D: TRBD2
V: TRBV25-1
size: NA
J: TRBJ2-3